The TCR beta chain under discussion was sequenced for a study of Siglec-9 on CD8 T cells in melanoma (dated by TCRdb to 2018 to 2020). For context, the study as a whole: In this study, researchers looked at how Siglec-9 is expressed on CD8+ T cells and what Siglec-9 does to regulate T cells within the melanoma tumor microenvironment. Points the paper makes about the study in general: According to the report, an effector memory CD8+ T-cell subset that seemed to build up inside melanoma tumors was both marked and regulated by Siglec-9.

Library generation was performed with the immunoSEQ multiplex PCR assay. The table comes from immuneACCESS by way of TCRdb, which keeps in-frame sequences with V and J called. Part of the clones is missing from these tables; in studies checked, under half for an unresolved V gene and the rest for unknown reasons. This sample comprises 30,000 or so clones, more than 80% of them detected only once. Approximately 5% of the sample lies in the top ten. On this clone itself: It has no known antigen specificity. No base quality values were provided; no much bigger clone lies one nucleotide off.

Its CDR3 holds 16 amino acids, cysteine through phenylalanine. The only DNA kept is the CDR3, 48 bases in frame from the first base. The junction shows trimming of 3 bases on V and 2 bases on J, and the gene matches do not reach 6 bases of it. Reading the germline V gene gives CDR1 SGHVS and CDR2 FQNEAQ. Sequenced input: Siglec-9- CD8+ T cells sorted from blood. The cell subset or site label, as the study defines it: CD8 T cells lacking Siglec-9. Here the chain combines TRBV7-8 and TRBJ2-3; 9 central bases correspond to TRBD2. This sequence originates from a human donor in good health. The DNA sequence is given as TGTGCCAGCAGCTTCATAGCGGGGGCATACACAGATACGCAGTATTTT. Its translation is CASSFIAGAYTDTQYF.